The 27 T cell receptor beta chains reported below all come from one sample, sequenced in a study of Ad26.COV2.S vaccination and SARS-CoV-2 variants. The method was immunoSEQ multiplex PCR; TCRdb's version includes in-frame clones alone and lacks a portion of them. The table lists 400,000 to 450,000 clones, 90% of them singletons. Treatment indicated: 15 to 20 received Ad26.COV2.S at low or high dose, single or two shots; about 5 received placebo; per-sample allocation not given. The samples were gathered on day 63 after the first injection of vaccine or placebo. The sequences come from peripheral blood, collected in a trial of Ad26.COV2.S vaccine versus placebo. The source of these receptors is a person aged 18-65 years who received the Ad26.COV2.S COVID-19 vaccine or a placebo.

The chain uses TRBV11-2 and TRBJ2-7; D is uncertain. CDR1 is SGHAT, CDR2 FQNNGV, per germline. The CDR3 contains 14 residues. V lost 1 base to trimming and J lost 1 base, with 8 bases between them. Here the CDR3 DNA reads TGTGCCAGCAGCTTAGCTTTCTTGTCCTACGAGCAGTACTTC. Translating it yields CASSLAFLSYEQYF. Supplemented by reference TRBV11-2 and TRBJ2-7, the full variable domain reads EAGVAQSPRYKIIEKRQSVAFWCNPISGHATLYWYQQILGQGPKLLIQFQNNGVVDDSQLPKDRFSAERLKGVDSTLKIQPAKLEDSAVYLCASSLAFLSYEQYFGPGTRLTVT.

This clone has more than one count but fewer than ten. The chain combines TRBV19 with TRBJ1-5; 7 bases are shared with TRBD1. V was clipped by 1 base and J by 4 bases; unmatched bases: 7. In germline, CDR1 is LNHDA, CDR2 SQIVND (reference sequence). This CDR3 has 16 residues. The CDR3 loop reads CASSIGGTGENQPQHF. CDR3 nucleotide sequence: TGTGCCAGTAGTATAGGTGGAACAGGGGAAAATCAGCCCCAGCATTTT.

This clone has a handful of counts. V is TRBV18 and J is TRBJ2-2; 10 bases are a match to TRBD2. Germline-derived CDR1 and CDR2 are KGHSH and LQKENI. CDR3 length equals 16 residues. V lost 3 bases and J lost 5; bases outside the gene matches: 6. In nucleotides, the CDR3 is TGTGCCAGCTCACCCCAGTCTAGCGGGAGAACCGGGGAGCTGTTTTTT. It is translated as CASSPQSSGRTGELFF.

J is TRBJ2-2 and V is TRBV7-2; tentatively, D is TRBD1 or TRBD2 (6 bases each). The ends were cut back, 7 bases at V and 1 base at J, with 13 bases in the middle. The germline gives CDR1 SGHTA, CDR2 FQGNSA. CDR3 size: 15 residues. CDR3 coding DNA: TGTGCCAGCAAAAGGGGGGCGGGGAACACCGGGGAGCTGTTTTTT. Amino acid sequence: CASKRGAGNTGELFF.

This chain links TRBV27 with TRBJ2-5; the D gene is possibly TRBD2 (6 bases). CDR3 length: 14 amino acids. The germline V and J ends were trimmed by 3 bases and 0 bases, with 8 bases remaining between them. The germline V gene encodes CDR1 MNHEY and CDR2 SMNVEV (reference sequence). The CDR3 coding sequence is TGTGCCAGCAGTTTGCGGGGTTACCAAGAGACCCAGTACTTC. This sequence encodes CASSLRGYQETQYF.

This sequence joins TRBV5-1 and TRBJ2-7, with 9 bases aligning to TRBD1. In germline, CDR1 is SGHRS, CDR2 YFSETQ. The V gene end was trimmed by 4 bases and the J gene end by 6 bases; junction bases not matched to a gene: 8. The CDR3 loop spans 14 amino acids. The CDR3 sequence: CASSKTGGPSEQYF. The CDR3 bases are TGCGCCAGCAGCAAGACAGGGGGTCCGTCCGAGCAGTACTTC.

This clone was counted a few times. V and J are TRBV7-3 and TRBJ2-3; 7 positions agree with TRBD1. Germline assignment: CDR1 SGHTA and CDR2 FQGTGA. This CDR3 is 13 amino acids long. The J segment lost 4 bases and the V segment lost 5 bases, leaving 3 bases of the junction unmatched. Here the CDR3 DNA reads TGTGCCAGCAGCGTCACAGGGGCAGATACGCAGTATTTT. This translates into CASSVTGADTQYF. The full variable domain, in which reference TRBV7-3 and TRBJ2-3 provide the parts outside the CDR3, is GAGVSQTPSNKVTEKGKYVELRCDPISGHTALYWYRQSLGQGPEFLIYFQGTGAADDSGLPNDRFFAVRPEGSVSTLKIQRTERGDSAVYLCASSVTGADTQYFGPGTRLTVL.

The V call is TRBV7-9, the J call TRBJ1-1; 9 bases match TRBD1. The germline CDR1 and CDR2 sequences are SEHNR and FQNEAQ (reference sequence). The trim removed 6 bases at V and 10 bases at J, leaving 9 bases unmatched. The CDR3 is made up of 13 amino acids. CDR3 protein: CASRSGTGPRAFF. Here the CDR3 DNA reads TGTGCCAGCAGATCCGGGACAGGGCCTCGAGCTTTCTTT.

The chain couples TRBV27 to TRBJ2-3; D possibly corresponds to TRBD1 (5 bases). V was pared by 0 bases and J by 2 bases, with 18 bases between. The CDR3 sequence is 18 residues long. The germline CDR1 and CDR2 sequences are MNHEY and SMNVEV (reference sequence). CDR3 in DNA: TGTGCCAGCAGTTTATCGACGTGGACAAGAGTAACCACAGATACGCAGTATTTT. Its protein product is CASSLSTWTRVTTDTQYF.

This chain connects TRBV27 to TRBJ2-3, with 7 nucleotides matching TRBD2. CDR1 and CDR2 (germline): MNHEY, SMNVEV (reference sequence). This CDR3 has 21 amino acids. V was pared by 5 bases and J by 1 base, with 24 bases of the junction left unmatched. For the CDR3, the DNA is TGTGCCAGCAGTATACACCCCTGGCCCTTAGCGGGTCAGAAGGGCACAGATACGCAGTATTTT. Its translation is CASSIHPWPLAGQKGTDTQYF.

This chain links TRBV5-8 with TRBJ1-2, with TRBD1 matching over 7 bases. Germline-derived CDR1 and CDR2 are SGHTS and YDEGEE. The length of the CDR3 is 13 residues. V shed 3 bases and J 4 bases; nucleotides not matched to a gene: 3. CDR3 protein: CASSSRDSYGYTF. CDR3 nucleotide sequence: TGTGCCAGCAGCTCCCGGGACAGCTATGGCTACACCTTC.

The chain carries TRBV4-1 and TRBJ2-3, with D possibly TRBD1 on 6 matching bases. The ends were cut back, 0 bases at V and 0 bases at J, with 19 bases in the middle. The CDR3 runs to 19 residues. Germline V gives CDR1 MGHRA, CDR2 YSYEKL. The CDR3 is CASSQEDLRQATSTDTQYF. In nucleotides, the CDR3 is TGCGCCAGCAGCCAAGAGGACCTAAGACAGGCGACTAGCACAGATACGCAGTATTTT.

Details on this clone: The sample carries other DNA sequences with the same CDR3. The CDR3 protein is CASSVSGGNQPQHF. The CDR3 bases are TGTGCCAGCAGCGTATCAGGGGGCAATCAGCCCCAGCATTTT. The V and J genes are TRBV9 and TRBJ1-5; tentatively, D is TRBD1 (6 bases). Trimming left V 1 base short and J 2 bases short, with 7 bases between. Germline CDR1 reads SGDLS; CDR2 reads YYNGEE. The CDR3 is 14 residues long.

The chain combines TRBV2 with TRBJ1-2; 7 bases are a match to TRBD1. The ends lost 0 bases at V and 8 bases at J; junction bases unmatched: 6. The CDR3 has 14 amino acids. The V gene's germline CDR1 is SNHLY and CDR2 FYNNEI. The CDR3 region has the DNA TGTGCCAGCAGTGAAGCCAGGGGGACGAGCGGCTACACCTTC. Its translation: CASSEARGTSGYTF.

The chain combines TRBV9 with TRBJ2-1; D may correspond to TRBD1 or TRBD2 (5 bases each). The ends were cut back, 0 bases at V and 5 bases at J, with 12 bases in the middle. Looked up from germline, CDR1 is SGDLS and CDR2 is YYNGEE. The CDR3 length is 15 residues. This chain's CDR3 is CASSVAGTHHNEQFF. The CDR3 DNA reads as TGTGCCAGCAGCGTAGCCGGGACCCATCACAATGAGCAGTTCTTC.

The CDR3 DNA follows: TGTGCCAGCAGCCAACTCCGGGACCGAGCCTATGAGCAGTTCTTC. This codes for CASSQLRDRAYEQFF. This chain uses TRBV3-1 (or the pseudogene TRBV3-2) with TRBJ2-1; D tentatively fits TRBD1 or TRBD2 (5 bases each). This CDR3 spans 15 amino acids. Trimming cost V 2 bases and J 8 bases, with 16 bases left between them. Germline-derived CDR1 and CDR2 are LGHDT and YNNKEL (reference sequence).

V gene TRBV7-9 combines with J gene TRBJ2-7; D ambiguous. The CDR3 consists of 13 residues. The V and J ends lost 2 bases and 0 bases respectively, with 5 bases between them. The germline gives CDR1 SEHNR, CDR2 FQNEAQ (reference sequence). The CDR3 protein is CASSLPASYEQYF. DNA of the CDR3: TGTGCCAGCAGCTTACCTGCCTCCTACGAGCAGTACTTC.

The chain combines TRBV27 with TRBJ2-7, with D perhaps matching TRBD2 (6 bases). Germline CDR1 and CDR2: MNHEY and SMNVEV (reference sequence). With 2 bases removed from V and 6 bases from J, the gap between germline ends came to 14 bases. CDR3 length: 14 amino acids. The CDR3 DNA sequence: TGTGCCAGCAGTTTAAATCCGGGAGCGGGCGAGCAGTACTTC. This sequence encodes CASSLNPGAGEQYF.

This chain uses TRBV9 with TRBJ2-1; no firm D call. Germline-derived CDR1 and CDR2 are SGDLS and YYNGEE. The CDR3 is made up of 13 amino acids. V was clipped by 2 bases and J by 2 bases, with 5 bases between them. CDR3 protein: CASSVAPYNEQFF. The CDR3 nucleotides are TGTGCCAGCAGCGTTGCTCCCTACAATGAGCAGTTCTTC.

The chain links TRBV24-1 to TRBJ2-5, with 7 bases fitting TRBD1. This CDR3 has 16 residues. From germline, CDR1 is KGHDR and CDR2 SFDVKD. Trimming at V came to 7 bases and at J to 5 bases, leaving 15 bases not matched to a gene. Here the CDR3 DNA reads TGTGCCACCAGCAATGAGAGGACAGGTTGGGGGGAGACCCAGTACTTC. Translated, it gives CATSNERTGWGETQYF.

This chain connects TRBV18 to TRBJ2-5, with 7 positions matching TRBD1. The V segment lost 3 bases and the J segment 5 bases; nucleotides outside the gene matches: 6. The CDR3 has 14 amino acids. The V gene's germline CDR1 is KGHSH and CDR2 LQKENI. This CDR3 is CASSPTGMMETQYF. For the CDR3, the DNA is TGTGCCAGCTCACCGACAGGGATGATGGAGACCCAGTACTTC.

J is TRBJ1-6 and V is TRBV7-2; 8 bases match TRBD1. CDR3 length: 15 amino acids. The germline V gene encodes CDR1 SGHTA and CDR2 FQGNSA. V was clipped by 1 base and J by 7 bases; unmatched bases: 3. The CDR3 DNA reads TGTGCCAGCAGCTTAGTCACAGGGGGGAATTCACCCCTCCACTTT. Translation gives CASSLVTGGNSPLHF.

The chain has TRBV28 and TRBJ1-1; D perhaps matches TRBD1 (6 bases). CDR1 MDHEN and CDR2 SYDVKM come from the germline V gene. There are 14 residues in the CDR3. V was cut by 5 bases and J by 5 bases, with 15 bases left in between. The CDR3 here is CASSLGGARTEAFF. The CDR3 DNA follows: TGTGCCAGCAGTCTGGGGGGGGCGCGAACTGAAGCTTTCTTT.

This chain links TRBV27 with TRBJ1-1; D call uncertain. This CDR3 has 15 residues. Trimming shortened V by 0 bases and J by 0 bases, and 8 bases separated the two germline ends. The germline V gene has CDR1 MNHEY and CDR2 SMNVEV (reference sequence). The chain's CDR3 is CASSLSRRMNTEAFF. In DNA, the CDR3 is TGTGCCAGCAGTTTATCGCGACGGATGAACACTGAAGCTTTCTTT.

J is TRBJ2-1 and V is TRBV7-9, with TRBD1 matching over 7 bases. Trimming cost V 3 bases and J 2 bases; bases outside gene matches: 4. Looked up from germline, CDR1 is SEHNR and CDR2 is FQNEAQ (reference sequence). This CDR3 spans 15 amino acids. The CDR3 spells CASSFRQGAYNEQFF. The CDR3 DNA reads as TGTGCCAGCAGCTTCAGACAGGGCGCCTACAATGAGCAGTTCTTC.

V is TRBV6-2 or TRBV6-3 and J is TRBJ2-1; TRBD2 matches at 10 bases. The trim removed 2 bases at V and 7 bases at J, leaving 5 bases unmatched. The germline CDR1 and CDR2 sequences are MNHEY and SVGEGT. CDR3 size: 15 residues. The CDR3 nucleotides are TGTGCCAGCAGTTACCCTCCGACTAGCGGGAATGAGCAGTTCTTC. This translates into CASSYPPTSGNEQFF.

The rearrangement uses TRBV19 and TRBJ1-1, with a weak D call TRBD1 (6 bases). V lost 3 bases and J lost 1, with 12 bases in between. The CDR3 covers 15 residues. Germline CDR1 and CDR2: LNHDA and SQIVND (reference sequence). The CDR3 loop is CASSISQGPNTEAFF. In DNA form, the CDR3 reads TGTGCCAGTAGTATTTCACAGGGACCGAACACTGAAGCTTTCTTT.